These T cell receptor beta chains were read from a single sample in a study of blood T cells in healthy people across ages. TCRdb re-called the 5' RACE reads with MiXCR, one entry per CDR3 protein. The sample has 850,000 to 1,100,000 distinct CDR3 sequences, around two fifths seen once. Sequencing was done on a sample of blood. Source of these receptors: a man aged 18 to 29 in good health. Each CDR3 is given without its conserved first and last residue.

v_call cdr3_length cdr3_aa
TRBV4-1 15 ASSQESVVSTSDTQY
TRBV4-2 13 ASSQRTGSDNEQF
TRBV4-2 12 ASSSKPGMDEQY
TRBV7-9 13 ASSATQGNQAEAF
TRBV29-1 12 SVEVDRPNQPQH
TRBV7-9 10 ASSPVPYGYT
TRBV7-9 12 ASSHGQSNQPQH
TRBV20-1 14 SARGLASPGTDTQY
TRBV6-6 9 ASSYSGKAF
TRBV2 11 ASRDGVRRGYT
TRBV19 10 ASRDGDTEAF
TRBV6-5 12 ASSYAASSDTQY
TRBV28 14 ASSLFQGRGSDEQF
TRBV4-1 13 ASSPSLALDYGYT
TRBV4-2 17 ASSQDPKVAGVPNTEAF
TRBV6-5 12 ASSYSGYQETQY
TRBV10-3 12 AISLGQGAYGYT
TRBV12-5 15 ASGLGHRGRSNQPQH
TRBV5-6 12 ASSLGRSSYEQY
TRBV7-2 12 ASSLVGIGTEAF
TRBV29-1 11 SGQQTGGTEAF
TRBV6-5 13 ASRGDTHSNQPQH
TRBV6-5 13 ASSYTRGQRETQY
TRBV12-3/TRBV12-4 15 ASSDATGGLSSYEQY
TRBV9 13 ASSVGVQGTDTQY
TRBV20-1 14 SARDRLAVLQETQY
TRBV6-2/TRBV6-3 14 ASSRTGGPNTGELF
TRBV5-1 14 ASSSLNGGSNSPLH
TRBV12-3/TRBV12-4 13 ASTIPGGLYNEQF
TRBV7-2 13 ASSLTGEQVYGYT
TRBV3-1 12 ASSQDRSSREAF
TRBV29-1 11 SVSGLLGDTQY
TRBV6-6 10 ASTTGAREAF
TRBV5-5 13 ASSFLDRGTGELF
TRBV25-1 12 ASSPLRMSYEQY
TRBV29-1 13 SVASESSAADTQY
TRBV29-1 9 SGTQTGIQY
TRBV10-3 11 AISWGLAYEQY
TRBV5-1 12 ASWLAEFTDTQY
TRBV9 13 ASSVEGLNNQPQH
TRBV7-2 13 ASSLRLSDGNTIY
TRBV7-9 13 ASSRLGQGNEKLF
TRBV6-5 15 AGSYSKEAVLGYGYT
TRBV29-1 10 SVGGRVDEQF
TRBV7-9 11 ASSSPGGNEQY
TRBV9 12 ASSVDREVETQY
TRBV27 17 ASSKLTSGGRGATGELF